This TCR beta chain derives from a study of T cell repertoires in cytomegalovirus infection. Study details: Use of recently identified HLA-C-restricted and well-studied HLA-B-restricted CMV epitopes was part of the study. Public TCR beta signatures provided an indication of both CMV infection and a matching HLA type. General observations from the study: HLA-C-restricted CMV-specific TCR beta clonotypes were dominant in the ex vivo response. Totalled public TCR beta family frequency picked out people who carried CMV plus the relevant HLA.

CDR1 and CDR2 (germline): GTSNPN, SVGIG (reference sequence). CDR3 size: 15 residues. Between the trimmed V and J ends, which lost 1 base and 0 bases, there was a span of 10 bases. This clonotype was counted a single time. Its antigen is undetermined. TCRdb ran MiXCR on the reads and lists one entry per CDR3 protein. Of approximately 110,000 distinct CDR3 sequences in the sample, under 50% were seen once. This specimen was CD8+ T cells from cultured PBMCs, taken from culture after CMV antigen stimulation. This sequence was found in a human donor in good health (CMV status not recorded). Some clones in this sample may be carry-over from other donors' samples. The chain uses TRBV30 and TRBJ1-3, with D unclear. The CDR3 DNA reads TGTGCCTGGAGTGACGGGCAGTCCTCTGGAAACACCATATATTTT. Translating it yields CAWSDGQSSGNTIYF.